This record covers a single T cell receptor beta chain. Original methodology: How many nucleated cells were present was estimated from reference gene primer amplification. Here immunoSEQ multiplex PCR was the method, and the copy in TCRdb shows in-frame clones only, minus some. V, J and clone size are taken as reported in that table, and D and trimming were inferred from the DNA itself. This sample has roughly 200,000 clones, with 90% found just once. This CDR3 is built from 14 residues. The V and J ends lost 6 bases and 6 bases respectively, with 12 bases between them. Germline V gene data show CDR1 as MDHEN and CDR2 as SYDVKM. This specimen belongs to a study of blood T cell repertoires in COVID-19. Study background: The United States, Italy and Spain provided the acute and convalescent COVID-19 samples. The cDNA or gDNA used as material had been derived from T cells, B-cell-depleted T cells, or PBMCs.

The sequence was obtained from a man between 50 and 59 years old with acute or convalescent COVID-19. This rearrangement joins TRBV28 to TRBJ2-6; tentative D call: TRBD1 (6 bases). The specimen sequenced was peripheral blood. CDR3 nucleotide sequence: TGTGCCAGCAGGGCGAGGGGACAGGCCAACGTCCTGACTTTC. This gives the protein CASRARGQANVLTF.